The entry that follows covers one T cell receptor (beta chain) sequence. No antigen is known for it. Template switching with 5'RACE generated the TCR cDNA and added a universal primer site and UMIs. Each CDR3 protein is one row after TCRdb ran MiXCR on the 5' RACE reads. The sample holds fewer than 500,000 distinct CDR3 sequences, about 19% seen once. The data were obtained in a study of T cells after yellow fever vaccination. Study-level findings and limits: FACS-sorted repertoires could contain abundant clonotypes contaminating from the bulk population.

Germline V gene data show CDR1 as MNHNY and CDR2 as SVGAGI (reference sequence). With 10 bases removed from V and 2 bases from J, the gap between germline ends came to 11 bases. This CDR3 has 12 residues. The source material was PBMCs, sampled before the yellow fever booster vaccination. The TCR originated in a man between 18 and 29 years old who received the YFV17D yellow fever vaccine. This chain joins TRBV6-6 and TRBJ1-2; D is undetermined. The chain's CDR3 is CATRPGNYGYTF. As DNA, the CDR3 is TGTGCCACCCGACCGGGCAACTATGGCTACACCTTC.